The clone carrying this T cell receptor beta chain was seen just once. V lost 0 bases to trimming and J lost 9 bases, with 16 bases between them. There are 15 residues in the CDR3. Germline V CDR1 and CDR2: SGDLS, YYNGEE. Profiling relied on immunoSEQ multiplex PCR, and the TCRdb table lists in-frame clones only, not all of them. Of about 19,000 clones listed, just under 75% were seen once; the top ten hold roughly 20%. This sample is part of a study of sequential checkpoint blockade in melanoma. Study-wide background: Both treatment sequences were followed by maintenance nivolumab.

Treatment defined: randomized to nivolumab then ipilimumab (arm A) or the reverse (arm B). Live CD3+CD8+ CD19− CD56− cells were sorted from PBMCs. The TCR sequence derives from a human donor with melanoma. The chain uses TRBV9 and TRBJ2-1, with D possibly matching TRBD1 (5 bases). The sample in question was CD8+ T cells sorted from blood (inferred from file names), obtained from a patient given nivolumab and ipilimumab in sequence. In DNA, the CDR3 is TGTGCCAGCAGCGTAGAAAGGACAAGACCCGGTGAGCAGTTCTTC. The encoded protein is CASSVERTRPGEQFF.